The clone carrying this T cell receptor (beta chain) was found many times. This sample stems from a study of T cells after yellow fever vaccination. The CDR3 loop spans 12 amino acids. Germline trimming cut 4 bases from V and 6 bases from J; bases unmatched to any gene: 0. Looked up from germline, CDR1 is SGHTA and CDR2 is FQGNSA. A single record per CDR3 protein comes from TCRdb applying MiXCR to the 5' RACE reads. In the table there are around 310,000 distinct CDR3 sequences, more than 8.5% of which are singletons. The receptor comes from a man in his late teens or twenties who received the YFV17D yellow fever vaccine. This chain uses TRBV7-2 with TRBJ2-1; 7 nucleotides agree with TRBD2. Material: PBMCs, obtained on the day of the first yellow fever vaccination. The CDR3: CASSWGGNEQFF. CDR3 nucleotide sequence: TGTGCCAGCAGCTGGGGGGGCAATGAGCAGTTCTTC.